The 3 T cell receptor beta chains listed next were all sequenced from one sample in a study of OX40 agonist ivuxolimab in advanced cancers. Sequencing was performed with immunoSEQ multiplex PCR; in TCRdb, only in-frame clones are kept and a portion is missing. In the table there are about 57,000 clones, around 87% of which are singletons. The specimen was CD4+ or CD8+ T cells sorted from blood, collected in a trial of the OX40 agonist ivuxolimab. All receptors derive from an adult with an advanced solid tumor such as melanoma, head and neck, liver or kidney cancer.

The genes are TRBV7-3 and TRBJ2-3, with D perhaps matching TRBD2 (6 bases). This CDR3 is 16 amino acids long. V was clipped by 5 bases and J by 0 bases, with 15 bases between them. Germline V CDR1 and CDR2: SGHTA, FQGTGA. The CDR3 loop is CASSPRDLRSTDTQYF. The CDR3 DNA reads TGTGCCAGCAGCCCAAGGGACTTACGGAGCACAGATACGCAGTATTTT. The full variable domain, in which reference TRBV7-3 and TRBJ2-3 provide the parts outside the CDR3, is GAGVSQTPSNKVTEKGKYVELRCDPISGHTALYWYRQSLGQGPEFLIYFQGTGAADDSGLPNDRFFAVRPEGSVSTLKIQRTERGDSAVYLCASSPRDLRSTDTQYFGPGTRLTVL.

This chain joins TRBV7-3 and TRBJ2-1; D is undetermined. Trimming took off 0 bases at V and 8 bases at J, with 5 bases between the two ends. This CDR3 spans 12 amino acids. CDR1 is SGHTA, CDR2 FQGTGA, per germline. As DNA, the CDR3 is TGTGCCAGCAGCTTAACCGGTGATGAGCAGTTCTTC. Protein product: CASSLTGDEQFF.

The CDR3 nucleotides are TGTGCCAGCAGCCAGAGTAGAGGGACCGACTATGGCTACACCTTC. It yields the protein CASSQSRGTDYGYTF. J is TRBJ1-2 and V is TRBV4-2; tentatively, D is TRBD1 (5 bases). Germline assignment: CDR1 LGHNA and CDR2 YNFKEQ. The germline V and J ends were trimmed by 3 bases and 3 bases, with 14 bases remaining between them. This CDR3 is built from 15 residues.